The TCR beta chain described here comes from a study of cytomegalovirus exposure and HLA in healthy donors. Study summary: An analysis done earlier identified more than 90 million unique TCR beta sequences from around 180 million T cells.

With V trimmed by 3 bases and J by 1 base, 3 bases remained unmatched. The CDR3 has 15 residues. Germline values: CDR1 SGHNT, CDR2 YYREEE (reference sequence). Comments on this clone: Its antigen is unknown.

Samples came from healthy bone marrow donors. The PCR ran on 60 Vbeta and 13 Jbeta primers. The assay was immunoSEQ multiplex PCR, and TCRdb's table has in-frame clones only and misses some. The table shows about 200,000 clones, with about four fifths occurring only once. Study outcomes and limitations: Generally TCR sequences proved uncommon, though certain public TCRs appeared in numerous donors. Accurate prediction of most subjects' HLA-A and HLA-B alleles from TCR beta sequences was reported.

The rearrangement joins TRBV5-4 to TRBJ1-2; 10 nucleotides align to TRBD1. Material for sequencing was PBMCs. The receptor comes from a boy aged 2-15 years in good health and CMV-seronegative. The CDR3 region has the DNA TGTGCCAGCAGCTCCCGGGACAGGGGTAACTATGGCTACACCTTC. Amino acid sequence: CASSSRDRGNYGYTF.